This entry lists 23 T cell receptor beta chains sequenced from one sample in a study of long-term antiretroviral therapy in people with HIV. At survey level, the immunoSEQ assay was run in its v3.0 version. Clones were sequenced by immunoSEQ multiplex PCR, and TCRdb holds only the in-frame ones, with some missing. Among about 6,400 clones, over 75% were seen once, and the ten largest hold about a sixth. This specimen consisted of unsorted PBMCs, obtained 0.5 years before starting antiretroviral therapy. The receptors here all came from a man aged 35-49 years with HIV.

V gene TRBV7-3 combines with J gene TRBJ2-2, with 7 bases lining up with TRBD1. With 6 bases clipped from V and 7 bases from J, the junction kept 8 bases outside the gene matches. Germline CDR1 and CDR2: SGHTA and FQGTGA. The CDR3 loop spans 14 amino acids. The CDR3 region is CASSPEGANGELFF. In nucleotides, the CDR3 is TGTGCCAGCAGTCCCGAGGGGGCAAACGGGGAGCTGTTTTTT.

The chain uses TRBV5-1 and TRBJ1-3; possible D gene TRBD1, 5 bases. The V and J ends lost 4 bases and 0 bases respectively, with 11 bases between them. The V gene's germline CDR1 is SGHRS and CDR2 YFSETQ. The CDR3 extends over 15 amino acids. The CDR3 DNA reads TGCGCCAGCAGCCCAGGGATTAGCTCTGGAAACACCATATATTTT. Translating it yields CASSPGISSGNTIYF.

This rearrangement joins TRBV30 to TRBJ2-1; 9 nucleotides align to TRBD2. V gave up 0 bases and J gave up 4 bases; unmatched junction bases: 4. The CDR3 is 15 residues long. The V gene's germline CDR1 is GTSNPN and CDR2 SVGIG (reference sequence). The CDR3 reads CAWSVQAGGYNEQFF. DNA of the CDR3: TGTGCCTGGAGTGTACAGGCGGGGGGGTACAATGAGCAGTTCTTC.

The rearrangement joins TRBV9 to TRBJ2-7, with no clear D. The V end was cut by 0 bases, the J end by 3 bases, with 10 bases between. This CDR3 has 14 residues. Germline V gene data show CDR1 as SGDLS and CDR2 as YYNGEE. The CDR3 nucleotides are TGTGCCAGCAGCGTAGACCCGGCAGACTACGAGCAGTACTTC. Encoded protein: CASSVDPADYEQYF.

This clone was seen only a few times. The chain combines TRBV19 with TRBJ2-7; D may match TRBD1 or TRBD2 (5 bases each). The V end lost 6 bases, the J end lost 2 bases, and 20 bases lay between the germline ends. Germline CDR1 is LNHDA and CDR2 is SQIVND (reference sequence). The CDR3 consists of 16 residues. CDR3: CASSPEGRTRAYEQYF. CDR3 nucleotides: TGTGCCAGTAGCCCCGAGGGGCGGACACGGGCCTACGAGCAGTACTTC.

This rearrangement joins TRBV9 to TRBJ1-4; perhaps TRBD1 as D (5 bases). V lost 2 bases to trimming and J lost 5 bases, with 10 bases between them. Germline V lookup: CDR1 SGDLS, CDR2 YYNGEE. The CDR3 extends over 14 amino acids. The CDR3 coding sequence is TGTGCCAGCAGCGTCGGGGCAGGGAATGAAAAACTGTTTTTT. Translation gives CASSVGAGNEKLFF.

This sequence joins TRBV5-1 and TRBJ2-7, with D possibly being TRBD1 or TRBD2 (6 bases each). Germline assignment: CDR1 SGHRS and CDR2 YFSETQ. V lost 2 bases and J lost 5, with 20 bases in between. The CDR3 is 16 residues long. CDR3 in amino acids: CASSLGGGLAGNEQYF. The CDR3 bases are TGCGCCAGCAGCTTAGGTGGGGGGCTGGCCGGGAACGAGCAGTACTTC.

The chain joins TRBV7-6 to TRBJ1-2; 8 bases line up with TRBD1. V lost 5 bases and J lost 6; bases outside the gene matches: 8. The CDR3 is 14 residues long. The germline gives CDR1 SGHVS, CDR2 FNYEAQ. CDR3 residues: CASSVGQAADGYTF. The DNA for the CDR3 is TGTGCCAGCAGCGTGGGACAGGCCGCCGATGGCTACACCTTC.

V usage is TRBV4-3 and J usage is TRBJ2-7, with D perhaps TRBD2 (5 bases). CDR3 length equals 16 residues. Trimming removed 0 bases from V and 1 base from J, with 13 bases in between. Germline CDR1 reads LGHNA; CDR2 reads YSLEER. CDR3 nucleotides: TGCGCCAGCAGCCAAGATCGAGCGGTCCATTCCTACGAGCAGTACTTC. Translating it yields CASSQDRAVHSYEQYF.

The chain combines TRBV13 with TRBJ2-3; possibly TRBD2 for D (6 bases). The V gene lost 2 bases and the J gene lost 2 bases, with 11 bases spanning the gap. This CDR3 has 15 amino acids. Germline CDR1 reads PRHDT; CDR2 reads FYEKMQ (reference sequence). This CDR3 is CASSLYGGSTDTQYF. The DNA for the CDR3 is TGTGCCAGCAGCTTATACGGGGGATCCACAGATACGCAGTATTTT.

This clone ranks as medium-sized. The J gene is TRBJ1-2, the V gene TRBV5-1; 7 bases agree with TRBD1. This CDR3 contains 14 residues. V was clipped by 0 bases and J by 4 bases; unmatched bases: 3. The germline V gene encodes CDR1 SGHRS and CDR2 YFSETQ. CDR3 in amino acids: CASSLARDSYGYTF. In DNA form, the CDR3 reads TGCGCCAGCAGCTTGGCCCGGGACAGCTATGGCTACACCTTC.

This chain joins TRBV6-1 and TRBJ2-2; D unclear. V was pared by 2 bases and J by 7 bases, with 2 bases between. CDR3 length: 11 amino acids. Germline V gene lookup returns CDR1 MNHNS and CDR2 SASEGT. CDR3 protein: CASSENGELFF. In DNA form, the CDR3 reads TGTGCCAGCAGTGAAAACGGGGAGCTGTTTTTT.

The chain's CDR3 is CASSPRQGADEKLFF. The CDR3 coding sequence is TGTGCCAGCAGCCCGCGACAGGGGGCGGACGAAAAACTGTTTTTT. V gene TRBV11-2 combines with J gene TRBJ1-4, with TRBD1 matching 10 bases. Germline CDR1 SGHAT, CDR2 FQNNGV. The length of the CDR3 is 15 residues. With 5 bases clipped from V and 8 bases from J, the junction kept 8 bases outside the gene matches.

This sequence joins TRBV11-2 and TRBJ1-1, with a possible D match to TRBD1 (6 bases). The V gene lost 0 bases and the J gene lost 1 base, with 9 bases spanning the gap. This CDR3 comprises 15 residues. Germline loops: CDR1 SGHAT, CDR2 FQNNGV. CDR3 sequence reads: CASSLEGAWNTEAFF. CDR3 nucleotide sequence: TGTGCCAGCAGCTTAGAGGGGGCTTGGAACACTGAAGCTTTCTTT. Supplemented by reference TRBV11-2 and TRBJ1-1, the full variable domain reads EAGVAQSPRYKIIEKRQSVAFWCNPISGHATLYWYQQILGQGPKLLIQFQNNGVVDDSQLPKDRFSAERLKGVDSTLKIQPAKLEDSAVYLCASSLEGAWNTEAFFGQGTRLTVV.

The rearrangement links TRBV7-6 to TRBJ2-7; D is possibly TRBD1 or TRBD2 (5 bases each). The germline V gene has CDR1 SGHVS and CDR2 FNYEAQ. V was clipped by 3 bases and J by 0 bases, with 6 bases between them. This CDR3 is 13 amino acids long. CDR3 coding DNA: TGTGCCAGCAGCTTGAGGGGCTCCTACGAGCAGTACTTC. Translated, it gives CASSLRGSYEQYF.

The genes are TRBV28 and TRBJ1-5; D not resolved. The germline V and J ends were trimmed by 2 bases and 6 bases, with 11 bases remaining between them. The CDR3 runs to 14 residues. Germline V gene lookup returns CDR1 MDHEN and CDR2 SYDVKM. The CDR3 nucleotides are TGTGCCAGCAGTTTAGGCGGGGTGGGTCAGCCCCAGCATTTT. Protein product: CASSLGGVGQPQHF.

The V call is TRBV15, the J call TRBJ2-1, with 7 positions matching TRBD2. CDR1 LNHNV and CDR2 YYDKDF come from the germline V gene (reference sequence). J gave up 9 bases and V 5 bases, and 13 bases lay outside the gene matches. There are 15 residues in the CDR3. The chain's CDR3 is CATSQRGGVKGEQFF. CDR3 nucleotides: TGTGCCACCAGCCAGAGGGGAGGGGTGAAGGGTGAGCAGTTCTTC. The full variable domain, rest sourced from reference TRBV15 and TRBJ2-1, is DAMVIQNPRYQVTQFGKPVTLSCSQTLNHNVMYWYQQKSSQAPKLLFHYYDKDFNNEADTPDNFQSRRPNTSFCFLDIRSPGLGDTAMYLCATSQRGGVKGEQFFGPGTRLTVL.

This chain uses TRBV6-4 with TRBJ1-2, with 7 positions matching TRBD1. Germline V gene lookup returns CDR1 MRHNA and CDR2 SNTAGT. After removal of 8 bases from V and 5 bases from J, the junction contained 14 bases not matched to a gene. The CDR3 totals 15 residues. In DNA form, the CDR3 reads TGTGCCAGCCGTCCTTCCGGGACAGACATTTATGGCTACACCTTC. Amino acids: CASRPSGTDIYGYTF.

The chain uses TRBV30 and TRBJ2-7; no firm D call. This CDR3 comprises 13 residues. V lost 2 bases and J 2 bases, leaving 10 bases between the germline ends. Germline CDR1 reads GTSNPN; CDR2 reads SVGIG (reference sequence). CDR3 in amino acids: CAWSPKGPYEQYF. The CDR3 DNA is TGTGCCTGGAGTCCTAAAGGACCCTACGAGCAGTACTTC. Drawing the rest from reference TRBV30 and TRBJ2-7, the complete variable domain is SQTIHQWPATLVQPVGSPLSLECTVEGTSNPNLYWYRQAAGRGLQLLFYSVGIGQISSEVPQNLSASRPQDRQFILSSKKLLLSDSGFYLCAWSPKGPYEQYFGPGTRLTVT.

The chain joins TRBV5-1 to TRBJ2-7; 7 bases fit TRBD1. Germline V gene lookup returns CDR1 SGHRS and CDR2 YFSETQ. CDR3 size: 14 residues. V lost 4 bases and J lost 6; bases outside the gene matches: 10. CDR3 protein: CASSPGQAQSEQYF. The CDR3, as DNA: TGCGCCAGCAGCCCTGGACAGGCCCAAAGCGAGCAGTACTTC.

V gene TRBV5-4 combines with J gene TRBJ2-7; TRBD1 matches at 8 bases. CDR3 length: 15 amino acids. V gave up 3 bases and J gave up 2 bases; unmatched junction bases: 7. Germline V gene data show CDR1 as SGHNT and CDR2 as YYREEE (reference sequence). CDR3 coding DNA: TGTGCCAGCAGCTCGCCTCCGGGACAGGCCTACGAGCAGTACTTC. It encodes CASSSPPGQAYEQYF.

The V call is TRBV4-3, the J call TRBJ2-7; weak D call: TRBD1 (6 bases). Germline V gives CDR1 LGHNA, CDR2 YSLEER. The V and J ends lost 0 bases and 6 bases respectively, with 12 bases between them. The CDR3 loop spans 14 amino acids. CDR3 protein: CASSQDLRGGEQYF. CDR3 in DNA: TGCGCCAGCAGCCAAGATCTAAGAGGGGGCGAGCAGTACTTC.

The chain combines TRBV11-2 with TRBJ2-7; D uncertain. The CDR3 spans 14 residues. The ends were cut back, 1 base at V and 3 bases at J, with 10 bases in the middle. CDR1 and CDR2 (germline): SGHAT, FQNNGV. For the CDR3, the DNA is TGTGCCAGCAGCTTAGGGGGATCACGCTACGAGCAGTACTTC. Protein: CASSLGGSRYEQYF.